This T cell receptor beta chain was observed in a study of tumor-infiltrating lymphocytes in primary liver carcinoma. General study results and limits: Tumor-adjacent and tumor-blood pairs showed less overlap than tumor region pairs. Tumors carried a top-250-clone fraction significantly exceeding that of blood (p = 0.039).

A constant-region primer primed TCR beta cDNA synthesis from 450 to 550 ng of total RNA. The TCR beta library was amplified through three nested multiplex PCR rounds in a modified ARM-PCR procedure. Researchers ran the first two PCR rounds for roughly 11 cycles each with TRBV1-TRBV30 forward primers and a C-beta reverse primer. TCRdb recomputed calls from the multiplex PCR reads with MiXCR, one row per CDR3 protein. In the table there are under 150,000 distinct CDR3 sequences, approximately 68% of which are singletons. The length of the CDR3 is 14 residues. CDR1 and CDR2 (germline): MNHNS, SASEGT. Unsorted bulk tissue, roughly 19-34 mg of it, served as the source for co-extraction of RNA and DNA. On this clonotype: Its specificity is not known. A read error may account for a junction end that differs from germline.

The sequence was collected from an older woman with primary liver carcinoma and hepatitis B virus infection. V is TRBV6-1 and J is TRBJ2-5; tentatively, D is TRBD1 or TRBD2 (6 bases each). Source material: tumor-adjacent normal liver tissue. The CDR3 DNA follows: TGTGCCAGCTGTGAAGGGGGGACCCAAGGGACCCAGTACTTC. As protein: CASCEGGTQGTQYF.